The present T cell receptor (beta chain) was sequenced within a study of Graves' ophthalmopathy and Graves' hyperthyroidism. Study summary: Before any treatment, peripheral blood was taken at the initial diagnosis.

This CDR3 has 12 residues. Germline V gene sequence: CDR1 SGHVS, CDR2 FQNEAQ. The V gene lost 3 bases and the J gene lost 10 bases, with 12 bases spanning the gap. Amplification of the TCR beta CDR3 regions used RNA transcripts (as template). Investigators did first-round RT-PCR with HTBI primers, then second-round multiplex PCR. One entry per CDR3 protein, called by TCRdb with MiXCR from the multiplex PCR reads. Here the sample spans about 640,000 distinct CDR3 sequences, just over 40% being singletons. Patients with other autoimmune diseases, uncontrolled infections, pregnancy or lactation were excluded. The PBMCs had their origin in 7.5 to 10 ml of fresh peripheral blood.

V is TRBV7-8 and J is TRBJ1-1, with unresolved D. The sequencing input was peripheral blood. The TCR was taken from an adult man with Graves' ophthalmopathy. This CDR3 reads CASSLPDWGAFF. CDR3 nucleotide sequence: TGTGCCAGCAGCTTGCCAGACTGGGGAGCTTTCTTT.